The rows below give T cell receptor beta chains drawn from one sample of a study of chemoradiotherapy in HPV16-positive cancers. Sequencing used immunoSEQ multiplex PCR; TCRdb keeps in-frame clones, though not all of them. The sample yields roughly 16,000 clones, 90% seen once. Sequenced here: blood, sampled from a patient who underwent chemoradiotherapy. These TCRs come from a human donor with HPV-associated anogenital cancer. Both conserved end residues are part of each CDR3. The D gene is left open where the match is weak.

V gene: TRBV5-6
D gene: .
J gene: TRBJ2-7
CDR3 protein: CASSGTLRGSYEQYF

V gene: TRBV4-3
D gene: TRBD1
J gene: .
CDR3 protein: CASSQEQGESYEQYF

V gene: TRBV30
D gene: .
J gene: TRBJ2-2
CDR3 protein: CAWNSGSGELFF

V gene: TRBV5-1
D gene: .
J gene: TRBJ1-2
CDR3 protein: CASSPDSSYEAYGYTF

V gene: TRBV12-5
D gene: .
J gene: TRBJ1-5
CDR3 protein: CASGLIGGIQHF

V gene: TRBV4-2
D gene: TRBD2
J gene: TRBJ2-1
CDR3 protein: CASSQGGDTTPTNEQFF

V gene: TRBV9
D gene: .
J gene: TRBJ1-1
CDR3 protein: CASSVGGGSEAFF

V gene: TRBV5-1
D gene: TRBD1
J gene: TRBJ2-1
CDR3 protein: CASTHRTGGPNEQFF

V gene: TRBV18
D gene: .
J gene: TRBJ2-7
CDR3 protein: CASSPLGEDEQYF

V gene: TRBV18
D gene: .
J gene: TRBJ2-2
CDR3 protein: CASSDDPPGTGELFF

V gene: TRBV19
D gene: .
J gene: TRBJ1-3
CDR3 protein: CASSSGGRHRSGNTIYF